Below are 31 T cell receptor beta chains sequenced from a single sample in a study of blood T cell repertoires in COVID-19. Profiling relied on immunoSEQ multiplex PCR, and the TCRdb table lists in-frame clones only, not all of them. The sample shows 130,000 to 150,000 clones, around 81% of them seen only once. Specimen: peripheral blood. These receptor sequences come from a human donor in a cohort sampled during active COVID-19.

The chain employs TRBV18 and TRBJ1-5, with a tentative D call TRBD1 (5 bases). V lost 1 base to trimming and J lost 6 bases, with 13 bases between them. Germline V gene sequence: CDR1 KGHSH, CDR2 LQKENI. CDR3 length: 15 residues. CDR3 residues: CASSPQDTGSQPQHF. The CDR3 DNA reads TGTGCCAGCTCACCACAGGATACAGGTAGTCAGCCCCAGCATTTT.

The J gene is TRBJ1-5, the V gene TRBV21-1; TRBD1, the table's D call, lacks a check against the DNA. TRBV21-1 is recorded as a pseudogene. The CDR3 extends over 17 amino acids. CDR3 DNA sequence: TGTGCCAGCAGCAAAGCGCGGGACAGGAAGGGCAATCAGCCCCAGCATTTT. Its protein is CASSKARDRKGNQPQHF.

V is TRBV30 and J is TRBJ1-1; D uncertain. V dropped 3 bases and J dropped 3 bases, with 14 bases sitting between them. The CDR3 consists of 14 residues. Germline CDR1 GTSNPN, CDR2 SVGIG (reference sequence). In nucleotides, the CDR3 is TGTGCCTGGAGCTATCCGGGAGCCTACACTGAAGCTTTCTTT. This translates into CAWSYPGAYTEAFF. The whole variable domain, filled in from reference TRBV30 and TRBJ1-1, reads SQTIHQWPATLVQPVGSPLSLECTVEGTSNPNLYWYRQAAGRGLQLLFYSVGIGQISSEVPQNLSASRPQDRQFILSSKKLLLSDSGFYLCAWSYPGAYTEAFFGQGTRLTVV.

V usage is TRBV2 and J usage is TRBJ1-6; 8 nucleotides line up with TRBD1. Germline values: CDR1 SNHLY, CDR2 FYNNEI. This CDR3 is built from 15 residues. J lost 7 bases, V lost 6 bases, and 8 bases had no gene match. CDR3 loop: CASRTTGVRNSPLHF. CDR3 coding DNA: TGTGCCAGCAGGACGACAGGGGTCCGGAATTCACCCCTCCACTTT.

V usage is TRBV5-1 and J usage is TRBJ2-2; D gene ambiguous. CDR1 and CDR2 from the germline V gene are SGHRS and YFSETQ. The CDR3 contains 14 residues. Trimming took 6 bases from V and 5 from J, leaving 14 bases between them. The CDR3 reads CASKNLGETGELFF. DNA of the CDR3: TGCGCCAGCAAGAACCTAGGCGAGACCGGGGAGCTGTTTTTT.

V is TRBV10-3 and J is TRBJ1-4; tentatively, D is TRBD1 (6 bases). Germline assignment: CDR1 ENHRY and CDR2 SYGVKD. This CDR3 has 16 amino acids. V was shortened by 0 bases and J by 2 bases, with 10 bases between the two germline ends. CDR3 in DNA: TGTGCCATCAGTGAGTCGGGACAACTTACTAATGAAAAACTGTTTTTT. It is translated as CAISESGQLTNEKLFF.

J is TRBJ1-3 and V is TRBV28; 9 bases align to TRBD1. Germline V CDR1 and CDR2: MDHEN, SYDVKM. The CDR3 consists of 15 residues. V dropped 4 bases and J dropped 8; count of bases not matched to a gene: 9. The CDR3 DNA reads as TGTGCCAGCAGTTATTGGGACAGGGTGAGGGACACCATATATTTT. The encoded protein is CASSYWDRVRDTIYF.

The gene calls are TRBV11-2 and TRBJ2-4; the D is unclear. CDR3 length equals 11 residues. Germline CDR1 SGHAT, CDR2 FQNNGV. Trimming cost V 2 bases and J 7 bases, with 3 bases left between them. For the CDR3, the DNA is TGTGCCAGCAGCTTAAGCAACATTCAGTACTTC. It codes for CASSLSNIQYF.

The chain links TRBV4-3 to TRBJ1-6; a weak D match, TRBD1 (5 bases). The CDR3 runs to 16 residues. Trimming shortened V by 0 bases and J by 6 bases, and 12 bases separated the two germline ends. The V gene's germline CDR1 is LGHNA and CDR2 YSLEER. As DNA, the CDR3 is TGCGCCAGCAGCCAAGATTGGGGGGGGACTAATTCACCCCTCCACTTT. The encoded protein is CASSQDWGGTNSPLHF.

V is TRBV28 and J is TRBJ2-7, with TRBD2 matching 7 bases. Germline V gives CDR1 MDHEN, CDR2 SYDVKM. CDR3 size: 18 residues. V was pared by 4 bases and J by 4 bases, with 19 bases of the junction left unmatched. CDR3 nucleotides: TGTGCCAGCAGTTCTTCCCTTAGTGGGGGGAGGGGCCCATACGAGCAGTACTTC. It is translated as CASSSSLSGGRGPYEQYF.

The chain carries TRBV6-2 or TRBV6-3 and TRBJ2-7; the D gene is possibly TRBD1 (5 bases). Trimming took 2 bases from V and 2 from J, leaving 13 bases between them. The CDR3 has 15 residues. The germline gives CDR1 MNHEY, CDR2 SVGEGT. The CDR3 loop reads CASSYLGRPPYEQYF. Here the CDR3 DNA reads TGTGCCAGCAGTTACCTGGGGCGCCCCCCCTACGAGCAGTACTTC.

The chain's CDR3 is CASSFDRGGTEAFF. As DNA, the CDR3 is TGTGCCAGCAGCTTCGACAGGGGGGGGACTGAAGCTTTCTTT. This chain joins TRBV7-2 and TRBJ1-1, with 9 bases aligning to TRBD1. The CDR3 runs to 14 residues. V lost 3 bases, J lost 5 bases, and 4 bases stayed unmatched. CDR1 is SGHTA and CDR2 is FQGNSA in the germline V gene.

This chain links TRBV29-1 with TRBJ2-1; the D gene is possibly TRBD2 (6 bases). From germline, CDR1 is SQVTM and CDR2 ANQGSEA. The CDR3 totals 14 residues. The V end lost 3 bases, the J end lost 4 bases, and 13 bases lay between the germline ends. The CDR3 sequence: CSVDSSGPYNEQFF. Here the CDR3 DNA reads TGCAGCGTTGATTCGAGCGGGCCTTACAATGAGCAGTTCTTC.

V gene TRBV21-1 combines with J gene TRBJ2-3; the D call of TRBD1 is as the table states it, not checked on the DNA. TRBV21-1 is a recognized pseudogene. This CDR3 contains 18 residues. This CDR3 is CASSKVPSQGDGTDTQYF. CDR3 bases: TGTGCCAGCAGCAAAGTTCCATCACAGGGGGATGGTACAGATACGCAGTATTTT.

This chain joins TRBV6-4 and TRBJ2-1; TRBD2 aligns across 7 bases. CDR3 size: 13 residues. V shed 0 bases, J shed 9 bases, and the junction held 2 bases outside the gene matches. Per germline, CDR1 MRHNA and CDR2 SNTAGT. The CDR3 reads CASSDSERGEQFF. CDR3 bases: TGTGCCAGCAGTGACTCGGAGCGGGGTGAGCAGTTCTTC.

V and J are TRBV5-5 and TRBJ1-1; 9 bases are shared with TRBD1. This CDR3 spans 18 amino acids. The V gene end was trimmed by 2 bases and the J gene end by 2 bases; junction bases not matched to a gene: 13. Germline assignment: CDR1 SGHKS and CDR2 YYEKEE (reference sequence). Here the CDR3 reads CASSLGQGTPRFNTEAFF. The CDR3 DNA reads TGTGCCAGCAGCTTAGGACAGGGGACACCCCGGTTTAACACTGAAGCTTTCTTT.

The rearrangement uses TRBV3-1 (or the pseudogene TRBV3-2) and TRBJ2-2; D ambiguous. The CDR3 totals 15 residues. Germline values: CDR1 LGHDT, CDR2 YNNKEL (reference sequence). The V gene lost 4 bases and the J gene lost 2 bases, with 11 bases spanning the gap. The chain's CDR3 is CASSPYFGNTGELFF. The CDR3 coding sequence is TGTGCCAGCAGCCCCTACTTTGGTAACACCGGGGAGCTGTTTTTT.

The V and J genes are TRBV19 and TRBJ2-7; perhaps TRBD1 as D (5 bases). Germline V gives CDR1 LNHDA, CDR2 SQIVND (reference sequence). The CDR3 is 12 amino acids. V was clipped by 3 bases and J by 5 bases, with 8 bases between them. The chain's CDR3 is CASSIPGNEQYF. The CDR3 coding sequence is TGTGCCAGTAGTATCCCAGGGAACGAGCAGTACTTC.

CDR3 bases: TGCGCCAGCAGCAAAGGACAGAGCTCCTACAATGAGCAGTTCTTC. As protein: CASSKGQSSYNEQFF. The genes are TRBV5-1 and TRBJ2-1; perhaps TRBD1 as D (6 bases). The V gene lost 4 bases and the J gene lost 0 bases, with 11 bases spanning the gap. The length of the CDR3 is 15 residues. Looked up from germline, CDR1 is SGHRS and CDR2 is YFSETQ.

The chain uses TRBV4-1 and TRBJ2-5; possibly TRBD1 for D (5 bases). This CDR3 is 13 amino acids long. The V end lost 2 bases, the J end lost 1 base, and 5 bases lay between the germline ends. Germline CDR1 MGHRA, CDR2 YSYEKL. Here the CDR3 reads CASSQQGQETQYF. CDR3 nucleotides: TGCGCCAGCAGCCAACAGGGCCAAGAGACCCAGTACTTC.

The V gene is TRBV5-6, the J gene TRBJ1-2; D ambiguous. Trimming removed 7 bases from V and 4 bases from J, with 32 bases in between. Germline CDR1 is SGHDT and CDR2 is YYEEEE. The CDR3 has 19 residues. As DNA, the CDR3 is TGTGCCAGCTGGAGGAGGGCTACCTCAAACCCGGCGGGTCTCTATGGCTACACCTTC. Residues: CASWRRATSNPAGLYGYTF.

The gene calls are TRBV7-6 and TRBJ2-1; weak D call: TRBD2 (5 bases). The V gene lost 1 base and the J gene lost 8 bases, with 12 bases spanning the gap. The CDR3 consists of 14 residues. Looked up from germline, CDR1 is SGHVS and CDR2 is FNYEAQ. This CDR3 is CASSLEFGDDEQFF. DNA of the CDR3: TGTGCCAGCAGCTTAGAGTTCGGGGATGATGAGCAGTTCTTC. Filled out from reference TRBV7-6 and TRBJ2-1, the complete variable domain reads GAGVSQSPRYKVTKRGQDVALRCDPISGHVSLYWYRQALGQGPEFLTYFNYEAQQDKSGLPNDRFSAERPEGSISTLTIQRTEQRDSAMYRCASSLEFGDDEQFFGPGTRLTVL.

The V gene is TRBV4-3, the J gene TRBJ1-2; possible D gene TRBD1, 5 bases. The CDR3 is made up of 16 amino acids. Trimming cost V 4 bases and J 3 bases, with 18 bases left between them. Germline CDR1 is LGHNA and CDR2 is YSLEER. CDR3 in DNA: TGCGCCAGCAGCCCAAGTTCTTCGGGGGGTGACTATGGCTACACCTTC. It is translated as CASSPSSSGGDYGYTF.

V is TRBV20-1 and J is TRBJ2-7, with 7 bases fitting TRBD2. Germline assignment: CDR1 DFQATT and CDR2 SNEGSKA (reference sequence). The junction had 9 bases not matched to a gene; V was cut back by 3 bases and J by 1 base. The CDR3 covers 15 residues. CDR3 amino acids: CSASVGGSWSYEQYF. The CDR3 DNA reads TGCAGTGCTAGTGTGGGGGGGAGTTGGTCCTACGAGCAGTACTTC.

CDR3 in DNA: TGCGCCAGCAGCCGACCCGGGACTAGCGGTGATACGCAGTATTTT. Translated: CASSRPGTSGDTQYF. This rearrangement joins TRBV4-1 to TRBJ2-3, with 11 nucleotides matching TRBD2. This CDR3 spans 15 amino acids. Looked up from germline, CDR1 is MGHRA and CDR2 is YSYEKL. Trimming at V came to 4 bases and at J to 6 bases, leaving 6 bases not matched to a gene.

The CDR3 protein is CSASLSGYGNTIYF. For the CDR3, the DNA is TGCAGTGCTAGTTTGTCCGGTTATGGAAACACCATATATTTT. The rearrangement joins TRBV20-1 to TRBJ1-3, with unresolved D. This CDR3 comprises 14 residues. Per the germline V gene, CDR1 is DFQATT and CDR2 is SNEGSKA (reference sequence). Trimming took 3 bases from V and 3 from J, leaving 12 bases between them.

The CDR3 sequence is CAISDVAGGRDEQFF. As DNA, the CDR3 is TGTGCCATCAGTGACGTAGCGGGAGGCCGCGATGAGCAGTTCTTC. The gene calls are TRBV10-3 and TRBJ2-1, with 10 bases fitting TRBD2. This CDR3 is built from 15 residues. V lost 3 bases, J lost 8 bases, and 7 bases stayed unmatched. Germline V lookup: CDR1 ENHRY, CDR2 SYGVKD.

This sequence joins TRBV5-5 and TRBJ2-1; 8 nucleotides match TRBD2. The V segment lost 7 bases and the J segment 2 bases; nucleotides outside the gene matches: 5. The CDR3 consists of 14 residues. CDR1 is SGHKS, CDR2 YYEKEE, per germline (reference sequence). CDR3 protein: CASSPAGAYNEQFF. The CDR3 bases are TGTGCCAGCTCCCCAGCGGGAGCCTACAATGAGCAGTTCTTC.

J is TRBJ2-1 and V is TRBV9; D might be TRBD2 (6 bases). The ends were cut back, 3 bases at V and 4 bases at J, with 20 bases in the middle. Germline loops: CDR1 SGDLS, CDR2 YYNGEE. CDR3 length: 17 amino acids. The CDR3 loop reads CASSAGTGTGTYNEQFF. In DNA, the CDR3 is TGTGCCAGCAGCGCCGGTACCGGGACTGGGACTTACAATGAGCAGTTCTTC.

The chain joins TRBV28 to TRBJ2-7, with a possible D match to TRBD2 (6 bases). Deletions cut 4 bases from V and 2 bases from J, with 21 bases between. CDR1 and CDR2 from the germline V gene are MDHEN and SYDVKM. The CDR3 spans 17 residues. The CDR3 DNA is TGTGCCAGCAGTTCGGGTAGCCGGGAGCTATCAACCTACGAGCAGTACTTC. It codes for CASSSGSRELSTYEQYF. Full variable domain (missing parts from reference TRBV28 and TRBJ2-7): DVKVTQSSRYLVKRTGEKVFLECVQDMDHENMFWYRQDPGLGLRLIYFSYDVKMKEKGDIPEGYSVSREKKERFSLILESASTNQTSMYLCASSSGSRELSTYEQYFGPGTRLTVT.

V gene TRBV4-3 combines with J gene TRBJ1-6; TRBD1 aligns across 8 bases. Trimming at V came to 0 bases and at J to 7 bases, leaving 2 bases not matched to a gene. This CDR3 region has 15 residues. Germline CDR1 is LGHNA and CDR2 is YSLEER. This chain's CDR3 is CASSQEYRGNSPLHF. The DNA of the CDR3 is TGCGCCAGCAGCCAAGAATACAGGGGGAATTCACCCCTCCACTTT.